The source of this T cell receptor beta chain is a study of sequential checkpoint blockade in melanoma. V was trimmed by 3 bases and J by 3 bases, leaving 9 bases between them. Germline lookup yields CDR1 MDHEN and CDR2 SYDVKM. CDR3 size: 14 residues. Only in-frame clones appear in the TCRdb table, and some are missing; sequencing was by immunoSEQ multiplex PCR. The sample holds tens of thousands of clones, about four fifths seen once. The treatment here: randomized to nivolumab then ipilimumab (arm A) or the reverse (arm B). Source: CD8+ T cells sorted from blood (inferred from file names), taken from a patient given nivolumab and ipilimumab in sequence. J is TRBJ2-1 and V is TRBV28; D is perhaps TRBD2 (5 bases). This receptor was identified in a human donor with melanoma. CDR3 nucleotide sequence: TGTGCCAGCAGTTTGGACGGGGACTACAATGAGCAGTTCTTC. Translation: CASSLDGDYNEQFF.